The present TCR beta chain was sequenced within a study of human T cells and chemical hapten exposure. Study results and caveats: No alteration of TCRs above 1 in 1000 frequency was seen with DPC sensitization. Relative to controls, expanded TCRs formed significantly more large CDR3 similarity clusters.

This clonotype occurred a few times. Its specificity is not known. Germline values: CDR1 MNHNY, CDR2 SVGAGI (reference sequence). This CDR3 contains 14 residues. Trimming at V came to 5 bases and at J to 3 bases, leaving 6 bases not matched to a gene. TCRdb used MiXCR to reprocess the RACE reads, holding one entry per CDR3 protein. Found here are 350,000 to 400,000 distinct CDR3 sequences, around 5.5% of them singletons; the top ten hold 2.6%. Time point described: pre-sensitization, week 0. Documented treatment: therapeutic diphenylcyclopropenone sensitization with weekly scalp DPC. The sequenced sample was whole blood, obtained in connection with sensitization to the hapten diphenylcyclopropenone (DPC). The chain couples TRBV6-6 to TRBJ2-7; the match to TRBD2 covers 8 bases. The origin of this receptor is a woman between 45 and 60 years old with alopecia areata. Some clones in this sample may be carry-over from other donors' samples. This CDR3 is CASSRTGGDYEQYF. The CDR3 DNA sequence: TGTGCCAGCAGTAGGACGGGGGGGGACTACGAGCAGTACTTC.